A single sample is the source of the 19 T cell receptor beta chains below, sequenced in a study of OX40 agonist ivuxolimab in advanced cancers. The data were produced by immunoSEQ multiplex PCR, yet TCRdb's version contains in-frame clones alone and is incomplete. The sample records tens of thousands of clones, approximately 90% being singletons. The material sequenced was CD4+ or CD8+ T cells sorted from blood, taken in a trial of the OX40 agonist ivuxolimab. Receptors were obtained from an adult with an advanced solid tumor such as melanoma, head and neck, liver or kidney cancer.

The chain combines TRBV6-5 with TRBJ2-1; TRBD2 is a possible D gene (5 bases). CDR3 size: 15 residues. V lost 5 bases to trimming and J lost 8 bases, with 19 bases between them. Germline CDR1 reads MNHEY; CDR2 reads SVGAGI. CDR3 sequence (DNA): TGTGCCAGCAGTCCCGGAGGATACCCTTCCCATGAGCAGTTCTTC. It yields the protein CASSPGGYPSHEQFF.

The CDR3 DNA follows: TGCGCCAGCAGCCGATGGACGGATAATTCACCCCTCCACTTT. Translating gives CASSRWTDNSPLHF. The V gene is TRBV4-1, the J gene TRBJ1-6; unclear D gene. This CDR3 has 14 residues. The V and J ends lost 4 bases and 5 bases respectively, with 9 bases between them. Germline assignment: CDR1 MGHRA and CDR2 YSYEKL.

This chain joins TRBV7-9 and TRBJ1-4; a weak D match, TRBD1 (5 bases). Germline CDR1 and CDR2: SEHNR and FQNEAQ (reference sequence). There are 16 residues in the CDR3. V was shortened by 4 bases and J by 7 bases, with 19 bases between the two germline ends. This chain's CDR3 is CASSSPGRELREKLFF. In DNA, the CDR3 is TGTGCCAGCAGCTCGCCGGGCAGGGAGTTACGTGAAAAACTGTTTTTT.

The CDR3 sequence is CASRLKLVGTGELFF. CDR3 DNA: TGTGCCAGCAGGCTGAAACTAGTGGGGACCGGGGAGCTGTTTTTT. V usage is TRBV27 and J usage is TRBJ2-2, with D possibly matching TRBD2 (5 bases). The length of the CDR3 is 15 residues. Germline loops: CDR1 MNHEY, CDR2 SMNVEV (reference sequence). Deletions cut 6 bases from V and 5 bases from J, with 16 bases between.

The chain combines TRBV28 with TRBJ2-3; D is possibly TRBD1 (6 bases). The germline CDR1 and CDR2 sequences are MDHEN and SYDVKM. The CDR3 length is 14 residues. V was pared by 3 bases and J by 4 bases, with 11 bases between. DNA of the CDR3: TGTGCCAGCAGTTTCCGACAGGTCCCAGATACGCAGTATTTT. Encoded protein: CASSFRQVPDTQYF.

The V call is TRBV6-5, the J call TRBJ1-1, with TRBD1 identical over 9 bases. With V trimmed by 5 bases and J by 6 bases, 4 bases remained unmatched. The CDR3 sequence is 13 residues long. Germline CDR1 and CDR2: MNHEY and SVGAGI. The CDR3 sequence: CASSLQGASEAFF. The CDR3 bases are TGTGCCAGCAGTCTACAGGGGGCCTCTGAAGCTTTCTTT.

The chain is built from TRBV4-1 and TRBJ2-3; D possibly corresponds to TRBD2 (5 bases). Germline CDR1 and CDR2: MGHRA and YSYEKL. V lost 0 bases and J 8 bases, leaving 15 bases between the germline ends. The CDR3 contains 15 residues. CDR3 coding DNA: TGCGCCAGCAGCCAAGATGCGGACTTTGGGTCTACGCAGTATTTT. Protein: CASSQDADFGSTQYF.

The chain recombines TRBV18 with TRBJ2-1; 10 bases align to TRBD2. The CDR3 is 20 residues long. J was trimmed by 5 bases and V by 2 bases; bases with no gene match: 18. Germline lookup yields CDR1 KGHSH and CDR2 LQKENI. DNA for the CDR3: TGTGCCAGCTCACCAGTTACAGGGCCTACTAGCGGGACTTTCGACAATGAGCAGTTCTTC. Translation: CASSPVTGPTSGTFDNEQFF.

The chain carries TRBV7-8 and TRBJ2-1; no firm D call. Between the trimmed V and J ends, which lost 0 bases and 6 bases, there was a span of 12 bases. The CDR3 is made up of 15 amino acids. Germline V CDR1 and CDR2: SGHVS, FQNEAQ. DNA for the CDR3: TGTGCCAGCAGCTTAGCGCCCCACAGTTCCAATGAGCAGTTCTTC. This translates into CASSLAPHSSNEQFF.

The chain is built from TRBV27 and TRBJ1-5, with 7 positions matching TRBD1. Germline V gives CDR1 MNHEY, CDR2 SMNVEV (reference sequence). The junction had 7 bases not matched to a gene; V was cut back by 5 bases and J by 6 bases. The CDR3 is 14 amino acids. The CDR3 DNA reads as TGTGCCAGCAGTCCAGACAGGGTTACTCAGCCCCAGCATTTT. Its protein is CASSPDRVTQPQHF.

This chain joins TRBV29-1 and TRBJ1-2; no firm D call. CDR3 size: 14 residues. The V and J ends lost 1 base and 7 bases respectively, with 16 bases between them. CDR1 is SQVTM, CDR2 ANQGSEA, per germline. CDR3 amino acids: CSVEAPKPQSGYTF. The CDR3 DNA is TGCAGCGTTGAAGCCCCGAAACCTCAGTCTGGCTACACCTTC. The full variable domain, with the rest looked up from reference TRBV29-1 and TRBJ1-2, is SAVISQKPSRDICQRGTSLTIQCQVDSQVTMMFWYRQQPGQSLTLIATANQGSEATYESGFVIDKFPISRPNLTFSTLTVSNMSPEDSSIYLCSVEAPKPQSGYTFGSGTRLTVV.

The rearrangement uses TRBV27 and TRBJ2-7, with D hard to call. The length of the CDR3 is 13 residues. The V end lost 5 bases, the J end lost 0 bases, and 8 bases lay between the germline ends. Germline CDR1 reads MNHEY; CDR2 reads SMNVEV (reference sequence). The CDR3 here is CASSIRNSYEQYF. CDR3 DNA sequence: TGTGCCAGCAGTATACGCAACTCCTACGAGCAGTACTTC.

The rearrangement joins TRBV6-4 to TRBJ2-1; D is possibly TRBD2 (6 bases). The ends were cut back, 4 bases at V and 9 bases at J, with 13 bases in the middle. From germline, CDR1 is MRHNA and CDR2 SNTAGT. CDR3 size: 13 residues. The CDR3 reads CASSVGGSVEQFF. Written as DNA, the CDR3 is TGTGCCAGCAGTGTTGGGGGGTCTGTTGAGCAGTTCTTC.

A remark on this clone: The same CDR3 is also encoded by other DNA sequences in this sample. The chain carries TRBV27 and TRBJ1-5; no firm D call. V lost 0 bases, J lost 1 base, and 4 bases lay in between. Germline V gene lookup returns CDR1 MNHEY and CDR2 SMNVEV (reference sequence). This CDR3 comprises 14 residues. This CDR3 is CASSLSGSNQPQHF. Here the CDR3 DNA reads TGTGCCAGCAGTTTATCCGGCAGCAATCAGCCCCAGCATTTT.

This clone is termed medium-sized (0.01 to 0.1%). The V and J genes are TRBV5-6 and TRBJ1-2, with 8 bases aligning to TRBD1. Germline loops: CDR1 SGHDT, CDR2 YYEEEE. This CDR3 has 14 amino acids. The V segment lost 4 bases and the J segment 2 bases; nucleotides outside the gene matches: 4. CDR3 nucleotides: TGTGCCAGCAGCCGGACAGGGCTAAACTATGGCTACACCTTC. This codes for CASSRTGLNYGYTF.

V usage is TRBV5-6 and J usage is TRBJ2-7; no firm D call. The CDR3 is made up of 14 amino acids. Trimming took 2 bases from V and 5 from J, leaving 14 bases between them. Per germline, CDR1 SGHDT and CDR2 YYEEEE. The CDR3: CASSFGSLVHEQYF. CDR3 nucleotide sequence: TGTGCCAGCAGCTTCGGCAGCTTGGTTCACGAGCAGTACTTC.

The gene calls are TRBV4-1 and TRBJ2-7; a weak D match, TRBD2 (5 bases). Looked up from germline, CDR1 is MGHRA and CDR2 is YSYEKL. Trimming left V 0 bases short and J 6 bases short, with 6 bases between. There are 12 residues in the CDR3. This chain's CDR3 is CASSQDEGEQYF. In DNA form, the CDR3 reads TGCGCCAGCAGCCAAGATGAGGGCGAGCAGTACTTC.

This clone was detected only a few times. The V gene is TRBV5-1, the J gene TRBJ1-6; weak D call: TRBD1 (5 bases). There are 15 residues in the CDR3. The germline V and J ends were trimmed by 0 bases and 8 bases, with 12 bases remaining between them. Germline CDR1 is SGHRS and CDR2 is YFSETQ. The CDR3 DNA sequence: TGCGCCAGCAGCTTGGCCTGGGGGGAAGATTCACCCCTCCACTTT. This translates into CASSLAWGEDSPLHF.

The chain joins TRBV27 to TRBJ2-3; 9 bases agree with TRBD1. The CDR3 sequence is 16 residues long. The germline CDR1 and CDR2 sequences are MNHEY and SMNVEV (reference sequence). V was pared by 4 bases and J by 3 bases, with 8 bases of the junction left unmatched. This chain's CDR3 is CASSSAGQGITDTQYF. In DNA form, the CDR3 reads TGTGCCAGCAGTTCCGCGGGACAGGGAATAACAGATACGCAGTATTTT.